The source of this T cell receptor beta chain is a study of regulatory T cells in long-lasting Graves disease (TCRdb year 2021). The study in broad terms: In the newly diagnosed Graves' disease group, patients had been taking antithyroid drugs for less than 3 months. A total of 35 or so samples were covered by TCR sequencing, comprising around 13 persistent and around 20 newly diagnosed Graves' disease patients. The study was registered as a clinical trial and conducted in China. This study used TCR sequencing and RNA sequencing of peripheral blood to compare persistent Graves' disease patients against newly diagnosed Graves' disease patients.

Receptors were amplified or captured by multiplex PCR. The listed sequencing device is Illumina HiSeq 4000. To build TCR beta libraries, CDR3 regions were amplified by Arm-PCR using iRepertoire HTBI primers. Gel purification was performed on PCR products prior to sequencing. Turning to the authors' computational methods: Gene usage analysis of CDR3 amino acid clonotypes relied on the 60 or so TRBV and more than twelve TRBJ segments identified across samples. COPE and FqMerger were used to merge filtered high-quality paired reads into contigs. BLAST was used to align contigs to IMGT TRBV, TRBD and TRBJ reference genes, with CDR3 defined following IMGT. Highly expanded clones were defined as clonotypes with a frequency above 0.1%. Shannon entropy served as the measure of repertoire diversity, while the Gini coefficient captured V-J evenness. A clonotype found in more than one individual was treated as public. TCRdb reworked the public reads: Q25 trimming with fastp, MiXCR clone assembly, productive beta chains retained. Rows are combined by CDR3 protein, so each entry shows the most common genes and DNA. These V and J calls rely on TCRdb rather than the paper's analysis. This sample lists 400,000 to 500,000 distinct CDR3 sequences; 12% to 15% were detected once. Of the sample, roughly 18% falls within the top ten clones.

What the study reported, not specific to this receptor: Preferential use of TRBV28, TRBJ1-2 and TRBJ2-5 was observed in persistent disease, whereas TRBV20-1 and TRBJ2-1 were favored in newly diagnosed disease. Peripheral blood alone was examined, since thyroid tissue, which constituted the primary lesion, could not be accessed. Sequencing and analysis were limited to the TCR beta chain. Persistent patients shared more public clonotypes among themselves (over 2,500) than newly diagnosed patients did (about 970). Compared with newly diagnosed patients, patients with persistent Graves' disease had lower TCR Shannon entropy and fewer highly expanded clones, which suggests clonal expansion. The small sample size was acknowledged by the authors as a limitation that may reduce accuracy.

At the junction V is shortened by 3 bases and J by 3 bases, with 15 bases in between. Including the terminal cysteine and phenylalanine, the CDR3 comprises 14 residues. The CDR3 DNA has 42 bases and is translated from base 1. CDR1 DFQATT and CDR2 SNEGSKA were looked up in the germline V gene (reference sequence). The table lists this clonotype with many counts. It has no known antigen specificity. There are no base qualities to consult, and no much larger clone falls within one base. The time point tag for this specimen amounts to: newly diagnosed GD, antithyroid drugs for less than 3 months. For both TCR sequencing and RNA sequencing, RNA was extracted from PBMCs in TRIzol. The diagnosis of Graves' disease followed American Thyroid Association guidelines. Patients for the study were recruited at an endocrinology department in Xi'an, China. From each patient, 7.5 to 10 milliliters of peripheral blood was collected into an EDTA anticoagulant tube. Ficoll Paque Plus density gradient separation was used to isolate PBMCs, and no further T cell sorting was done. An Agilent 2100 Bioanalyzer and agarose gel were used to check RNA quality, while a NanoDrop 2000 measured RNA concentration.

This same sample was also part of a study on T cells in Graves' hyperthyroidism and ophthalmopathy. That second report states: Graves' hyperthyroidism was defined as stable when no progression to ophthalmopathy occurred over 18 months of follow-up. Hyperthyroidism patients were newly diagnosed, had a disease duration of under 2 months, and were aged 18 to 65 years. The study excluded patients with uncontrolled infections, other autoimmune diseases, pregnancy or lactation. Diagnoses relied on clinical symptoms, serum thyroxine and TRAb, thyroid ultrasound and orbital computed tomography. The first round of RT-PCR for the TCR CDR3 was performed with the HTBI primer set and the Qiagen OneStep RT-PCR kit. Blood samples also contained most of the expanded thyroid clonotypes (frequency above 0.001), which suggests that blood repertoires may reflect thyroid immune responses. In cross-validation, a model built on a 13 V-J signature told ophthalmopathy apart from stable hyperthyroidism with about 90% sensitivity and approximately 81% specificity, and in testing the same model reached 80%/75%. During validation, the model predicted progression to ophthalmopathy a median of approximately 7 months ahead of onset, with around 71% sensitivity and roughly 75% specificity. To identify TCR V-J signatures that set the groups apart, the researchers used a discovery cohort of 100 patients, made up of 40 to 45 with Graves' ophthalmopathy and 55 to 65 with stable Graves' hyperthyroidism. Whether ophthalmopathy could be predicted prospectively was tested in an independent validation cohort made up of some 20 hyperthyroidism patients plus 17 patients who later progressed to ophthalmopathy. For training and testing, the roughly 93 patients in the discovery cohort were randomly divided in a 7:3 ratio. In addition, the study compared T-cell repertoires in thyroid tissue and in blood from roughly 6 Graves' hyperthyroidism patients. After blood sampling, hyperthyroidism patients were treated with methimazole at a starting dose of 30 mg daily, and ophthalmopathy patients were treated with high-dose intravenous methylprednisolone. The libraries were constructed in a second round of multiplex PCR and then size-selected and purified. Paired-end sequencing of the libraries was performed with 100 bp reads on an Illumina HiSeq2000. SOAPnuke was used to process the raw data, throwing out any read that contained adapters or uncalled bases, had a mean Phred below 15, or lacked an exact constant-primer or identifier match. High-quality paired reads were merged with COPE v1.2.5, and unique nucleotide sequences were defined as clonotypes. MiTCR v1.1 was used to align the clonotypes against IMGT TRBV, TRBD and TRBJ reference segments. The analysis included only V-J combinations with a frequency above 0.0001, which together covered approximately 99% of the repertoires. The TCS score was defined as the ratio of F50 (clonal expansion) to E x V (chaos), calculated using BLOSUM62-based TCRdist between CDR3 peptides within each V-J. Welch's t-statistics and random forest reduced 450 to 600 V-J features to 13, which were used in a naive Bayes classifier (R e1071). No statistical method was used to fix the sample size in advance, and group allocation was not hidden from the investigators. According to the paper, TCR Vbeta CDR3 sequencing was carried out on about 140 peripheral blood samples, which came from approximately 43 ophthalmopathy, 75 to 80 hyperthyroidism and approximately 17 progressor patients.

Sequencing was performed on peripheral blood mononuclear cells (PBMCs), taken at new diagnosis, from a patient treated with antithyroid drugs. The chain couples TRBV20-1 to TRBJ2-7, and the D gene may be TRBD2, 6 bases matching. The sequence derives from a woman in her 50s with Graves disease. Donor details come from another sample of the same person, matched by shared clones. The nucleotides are TGCAGTGCTAGTAGGCCTAGCGTATTCTACGAGCAGTACTTC. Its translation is CSASRPSVFYEQYF.